The present T cell receptor beta chain was sequenced within a study of memory CD4+ T cells and cytomegalovirus serostatus. The repertoire was sequenced with immunoSEQ multiplex PCR; TCRdb's copy has only in-frame clones and lacks some. Of tens of thousands of clones listed, about 80% were seen once; the top ten hold about 2.6%. Single viable CD3+CD4+CD8-CD45RO+ cells were sorted as the memory CD4+ T cells. Serostatus was set by detecting CMV pp150, pp28, p38, p52 IgG. Findings of the study overall: Each of 67 CMV-associated TCRbeta sequences occurred in one to five individuals. The CMV-associated TCR signature appears largely within the CD4+ memory repertoire.

There are a few counts of this clone. The antigen remains unidentified. CDR1 LNHNV and CDR2 YYDKDF come from the germline V gene (reference sequence). Trimming took off 0 bases at V and 9 bases at J, with 11 bases between the two ends. The CDR3 spans 13 residues. The sequencing input was memory CD4+ T cells from blood. This sequence originates from an adult in good health and CMV-seropositive. This chain uses TRBV15 with TRBJ1-1, with no clear D. DNA for the CDR3: TGTGCCACCAGCAGAGATCGGGAATCAAAAGCTTTCTTT. Protein product: CATSRDRESKAFF.